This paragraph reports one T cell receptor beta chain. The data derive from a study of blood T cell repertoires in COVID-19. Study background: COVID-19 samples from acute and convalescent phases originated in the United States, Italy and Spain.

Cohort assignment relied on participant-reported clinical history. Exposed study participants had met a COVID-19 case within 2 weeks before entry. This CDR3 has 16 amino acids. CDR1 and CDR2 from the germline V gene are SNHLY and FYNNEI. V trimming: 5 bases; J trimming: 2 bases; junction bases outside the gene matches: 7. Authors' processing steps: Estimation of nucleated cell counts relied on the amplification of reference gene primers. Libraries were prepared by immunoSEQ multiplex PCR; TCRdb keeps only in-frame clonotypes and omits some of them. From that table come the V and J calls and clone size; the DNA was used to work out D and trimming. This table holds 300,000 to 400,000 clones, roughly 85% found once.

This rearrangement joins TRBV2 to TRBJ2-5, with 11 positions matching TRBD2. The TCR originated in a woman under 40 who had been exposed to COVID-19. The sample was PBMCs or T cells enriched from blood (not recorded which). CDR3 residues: CASSLASGGLQETQYF. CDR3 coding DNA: TGTGCCAGCAGTCTGGCTAGCGGGGGGTTACAAGAGACCCAGTACTTC.